These 25 T cell receptor beta chains share one sample of origin, sequenced in a study of molecular identifiers for immune sequencing clone quantification. TCRdb used MiXCR to reprocess the PCR reads, holding one entry per CDR3 protein. The sample has a few hundred thousand distinct CDR3 sequences, about a fifth seen once. The sample was naive CD8+ T cells from blood, with Jurkat cell RNA spiked in. The subset denotes: FACS-sorted CD8+CD4-CCR7+CD45RA+ naive T cells. The source is a human donor in good health. Some libraries in this study had Jurkat cell RNA spiked in.

Only a few counts were recorded for this clonotype. The gene calls are TRBV5-4 and TRBJ2-7, with D uncertain. The CDR3 has 14 amino acids. V shed 0 bases and J shed 2 bases, with 9 bases lying between them. Germline V lookup: CDR1 SGHNT, CDR2 YYREEE (reference sequence). CDR3 bases: TGTGCCAGCAGCTTGGCAGCTTCCGCCTACGAGCAGTACTTC. Its translation is CASSLAASAYEQYF. The full variable domain, in which reference TRBV5-4 and TRBJ2-7 provide the parts outside the CDR3, is ETGVTQSPTHLIKTRGQQVTLRCSSQSGHNTVSWYQQALGQGPQFIFQYYREEENGRGNFPPRFSGLQFPNYSSELNVNALELDDSALYLCASSLAASAYEQYFGPGTRLTVT.

This clonotype was found many times. V usage is TRBV7-6 and J usage is TRBJ1-2, with a weak D call TRBD1 (6 bases). This CDR3 spans 19 amino acids. V lost 1 base, J lost 1 base, and 22 bases lay in between. Germline assignment: CDR1 SGHVS and CDR2 FNYEAQ. In DNA, the CDR3 is TGTGCCAGCAGCTTAGTATCGGGACACGAAGAAGCGTTTAACTATGGCTACACCTTC. Amino acids: CASSLVSGHEEAFNYGYTF.

The V call is TRBV7-6, the J call TRBJ2-5; no reliable D call. Germline assignment: CDR1 SGHVS and CDR2 FNYEAQ. With 4 bases removed from V and 12 bases from J, the gap between germline ends came to 15 bases. This CDR3 contains 12 residues. CDR3 in amino acids: CASSSYDNNKYF. Here the CDR3 DNA reads TGTGCCAGCAGCTCCTACGACAACAACAAGTACTTC.

This clonotype has ten or more counts. V gene TRBV28 combines with J gene TRBJ2-6; D not certain. Germline V gene lookup returns CDR1 MDHEN and CDR2 SYDVKM. Trimming took off 2 bases at V and 4 bases at J, with 6 bases between the two ends. This CDR3 region has 14 residues. CDR3 bases: TGTGCCAGCAGTTTAGGGCTCGGGGCCAACGTCCTGACTTTC. Protein: CASSLGLGANVLTF.

Remarks on this clonotype: Since a much larger clone is just one base distant, this may be a read error. The V gene is TRBV6-5, the J gene TRBJ1-6; D gene unclear. The CDR3 is 17 amino acids. The germline gives CDR1 MNHEY, CDR2 SVGAGI. V was shortened by 0 bases and J by 2 bases, with 11 bases between the two germline ends. DNA for the CDR3: TGTGCCAGCAGTTACTCGGAAGGAGGACCCTATAATTCACCCCTCCACTTT. The encoded protein is CASSYSEGGPYNSPLHF.

The chain carries TRBV19 and TRBJ2-3; 11 bases are a match to TRBD2. CDR3 length equals 14 residues. J lost 6 bases, V lost 9 bases, and 8 bases had no gene match. Germline CDR1 LNHDA, CDR2 SQIVND (reference sequence). The CDR3 loop is CASRLAGSMDTQYF. CDR3 nucleotide sequence: TGTGCCAGCAGACTAGCGGGGAGCATGGATACGCAGTATTTT.

This clonotype has at least ten counts. The chain has TRBV6-5 and TRBJ1-4, with TRBD1 matching 7 bases. The V and J ends lost 1 base and 7 bases, in that order; junction bases with no gene match: 6. Germline V lookup: CDR1 MNHEY, CDR2 SVGAGI. The CDR3 is made up of 15 amino acids. CDR3: CASSYFSRGSEKLFF. The CDR3, as DNA: TGTGCCAGCAGTTACTTTTCCAGGGGGAGTGAAAAACTGTTTTTT.

This clonotype appeared a few times. The V and J genes are TRBV3-2 and TRBJ2-7; the table's D call, TRBD1, has no DNA check behind it. TRBV3-2 is assigned pseudogene status. This CDR3 has 15 residues. The CDR3 DNA reads TGTGCCAGCAGCCAAGATGAGGACAGGGTCCACGAGCAGTACTTC. Residues: CASSQDEDRVHEQYF.

CDR3 bases: TGCAGTGCTAGAGGCCTTGTGGGGGAGCTCTACGAGCAGTACTTC. It encodes CSARGLVGELYEQYF. The rearrangement links TRBV20-1 to TRBJ2-7; tentatively, D is TRBD1 or TRBD2 (5 bases each). V lost 1 base and J lost 3, with 16 bases in between. This CDR3 region has 15 residues. Germline lookup yields CDR1 DFQATT and CDR2 SNEGSKA (reference sequence).

The rearrangement joins TRBV19 to TRBJ2-3, with a tentative D call TRBD2 (5 bases). Trimming shortened V by 3 bases and J by 3 bases, and 7 bases separated the two germline ends. Per germline, CDR1 LNHDA and CDR2 SQIVND (reference sequence). This CDR3 contains 13 residues. The CDR3 sequence: CASSMIATDTQYF. The CDR3 region has the DNA TGTGCCAGTAGTATGATAGCGACAGATACGCAGTATTTT.

This clonotype was observed a handful of times. The genes are TRBV28 and TRBJ2-7; 11 positions agree with TRBD2. With V trimmed by 7 bases and J by 2 bases, 7 bases remained unmatched. The CDR3 loop spans 15 amino acids. From germline, CDR1 is MDHEN and CDR2 SYDVKM. The CDR3 sequence is CASTGTSGAPYEQYF. The CDR3 DNA is TGTGCCAGCACCGGGACTAGCGGAGCCCCCTACGAGCAGTACTTC. The entire variable domain, with the rest obtained from reference TRBV28 and TRBJ2-7, is as follows: DVKVTQSSRYLVKRTGEKVFLECVQDMDHENMFWYRQDPGLGLRLIYFSYDVKMKEKGDIPEGYSVSREKKERFSLILESASTNQTSMYLCASTGTSGAPYEQYFGPGTRLTVT.

This clonotype was observed a handful of times. V and J are TRBV7-9 and TRBJ2-7, with D possibly being TRBD1 or TRBD2 (6 bases each). Trimming removed 6 bases from V and 4 bases from J, with 19 bases in between. From germline, CDR1 is SEHNR and CDR2 FQNEAQ (reference sequence). There are 15 residues in the CDR3. CDR3 amino acids: CASSSSGADWYEQYF. In DNA form, the CDR3 reads TGTGCCAGCAGTTCCTCGGGGGCGGACTGGTACGAGCAGTACTTC.

This clonotype was counted ten times or more. V gene TRBV29-1 combines with J gene TRBJ2-7, with 8 bases lining up with TRBD1. CDR1 and CDR2 (germline): SQVTM, ANQGSEA. V lost 7 bases, J lost 6 bases, and 14 bases stayed unmatched. The CDR3 runs to 14 residues. In DNA form, the CDR3 reads TGCAGCGCCAAAGCCGGGACAGGCCCCGCCGAGCAGTACTTC. Amino acid sequence: CSAKAGTGPAEQYF.

The chain links TRBV15 to TRBJ1-2; D is unclear. The V end lost 0 bases, the J end lost 5 bases, and 10 bases lay between the germline ends. The CDR3 loop spans 14 amino acids. The germline V gene encodes CDR1 LNHNV and CDR2 YYDKDF (reference sequence). This CDR3 is CATSRDLDGYGYTF. CDR3 nucleotide sequence: TGTGCCACCAGCAGAGATCTCGACGGATATGGCTACACCTTC.

This clonotype was detected ten times or more. J is TRBJ2-2 and V is TRBV6-2 or TRBV6-3, with TRBD2 as a possible D gene (6 bases). V was clipped by 6 bases and J by 5 bases, with 16 bases between them. Germline assignment: CDR1 MNHEY and CDR2 SVGEGT. The CDR3 has 15 amino acids. Here the CDR3 reads CASSSGTSVTGELFF. The CDR3 region has the DNA TGTGCCAGCAGCTCCGGGACTTCCGTGACCGGGGAGCTGTTTTTT.

The sample holds many counts of this clonotype. V is TRBV18 and J is TRBJ2-5; D remains ambiguous. V lost 0 bases and J 3 bases, leaving 5 bases between the germline ends. CDR3 length: 13 amino acids. The germline V gene encodes CDR1 KGHSH and CDR2 LQKENI. The CDR3 sequence is CASSPPSKETQYF. In nucleotides, the CDR3 is TGTGCCAGCTCACCACCGAGCAAAGAGACCCAGTACTTC.

Ten or more counts support this clonotype. V usage is TRBV7-9 and J usage is TRBJ2-1; D uncertain. The germline CDR1 and CDR2 sequences are SEHNR and FQNEAQ (reference sequence). Trimming removed 5 bases from V and 4 bases from J, with 9 bases in between. The CDR3 is made up of 13 amino acids. The CDR3: CASSPNLYNEQFF. For the CDR3, the DNA is TGTGCCAGCAGCCCGAACCTGTACAATGAGCAGTTCTTC.

Points on this clonotype: This may stem from a read error, because a much larger clone lies one nucleotide away. This sequence joins TRBV5-3 and TRBJ2-5; D uncertain. TRBV5-3 belongs to the ORF category, with a function that is uncertain. This CDR3 is 14 amino acids long. The CDR3 spells CASTLEPTPETRYF. The DNA for the CDR3 is TGTGCCAGCACCTTGGAACCTACTCCCGAGACCCGGTACTTC.

The sample holds many counts of this clonotype. This sequence joins TRBV5-4 and TRBJ2-5, with D uncertain. The V end was cut by 0 bases, the J end by 7 bases, with 19 bases between. Germline V lookup: CDR1 SGHNT, CDR2 YYREEE (reference sequence). There are 16 residues in the CDR3. The CDR3 protein is CASSLADEDAAWTQYF. CDR3 DNA sequence: TGTGCCAGCAGCTTGGCAGACGAGGACGCAGCATGGACCCAGTACTTC.

This clonotype came up many times. The rearrangement uses TRBV29-1 and TRBJ1-1, with 7 bases aligning to TRBD1. The CDR3 length is 10 residues. Germline CDR1 is SQVTM and CDR2 is ANQGSEA. With V trimmed by 4 bases and J by 11 bases, 4 bases remained unmatched. CDR3 region: CSVADREAFF. The CDR3 DNA reads as TGCAGCGTTGCAGACAGGGAGGCTTTCTTT.

Many counts were recorded for this clonotype. The chain links TRBV28 to TRBJ2-5; a possible D gene is TRBD2 (6 bases). V was clipped by 5 bases and J by 6 bases, with 16 bases between them. CDR1 and CDR2 (germline): MDHEN, SYDVKM. The CDR3 spans 14 residues. CDR3 nucleotides: TGTGCCAGCAGTCCCACGGGAGCCCCCCAGACCCAGTACTTC. The encoded protein is CASSPTGAPQTQYF.

There are many counts of this clonotype. CDR3 sequence (DNA): TGTGCCAGCAGCTTAGAAATAGCGGGGGGGCCGAGGTACGAGCAGTACTTC. As protein: CASSLEIAGGPRYEQYF. The V gene is TRBV11-2, the J gene TRBJ2-7, with TRBD2 matching over 11 bases. V gave up 0 bases and J gave up 4 bases; unmatched junction bases: 8. The germline CDR1 and CDR2 sequences are SGHAT and FQNNGV. This CDR3 is built from 17 residues.

This chain links TRBV18 with TRBJ2-5, with 7 bases aligning to TRBD1. This CDR3 region has 16 residues. Germline CDR1 reads KGHSH; CDR2 reads LQKENI. The ends lost 2 bases at V and 1 base at J; junction bases unmatched: 7. The CDR3 region is CASSPTGTEAQETQYF. The CDR3 DNA is TGTGCCAGCTCACCAACCGGGACAGAGGCCCAAGAGACCCAGTACTTC.

This clonotype was observed at least ten times. The rearrangement links TRBV29-1 to TRBJ2-6, with D perhaps TRBD1 or TRBD2 (5 bases each). The length of the CDR3 is 15 residues. Germline values: CDR1 SQVTM, CDR2 ANQGSEA. Deletions cut 6 bases from V and 4 bases from J, with 16 bases between. Here the CDR3 DNA reads TGCAGCGTACCGGGGCCATTGCAGGGGGCCAACGTCCTGACTTTC. This encodes CSVPGPLQGANVLTF.

This clonotype was observed many times. The chain combines TRBV7-2 with TRBJ2-7, with D perhaps TRBD1 or TRBD2 (5 bases each). The V and J ends lost 3 bases and 4 bases respectively, with 16 bases between them. The CDR3 has 15 amino acids. Germline lookup yields CDR1 SGHTA and CDR2 FQGNSA. The CDR3 protein is CASSFLGLAGYEQYF. The CDR3, as DNA: TGTGCCAGCAGCTTTCTTGGGCTAGCAGGGTACGAGCAGTACTTC. The full variable domain, with the rest looked up from reference TRBV7-2 and TRBJ2-7, is GAGVSQSPSNKVTEKGKDVELRCDPISGHTALYWYRQSLGQGLEFLIYFQGNSAPDKSGLPSDRFSAERTGGSVSTLTIQRTQQEDSAVYLCASSFLGLAGYEQYFGPGTRLTVT.